This T cell receptor beta chain came from a study of T cells in Graves' hyperthyroidism and ophthalmopathy. There were TCR beta CDR3 regions amplified from RNA transcripts. In the first-round RT-PCR of the TCR CDR3, the HTBI primer set was used. TCRdb processed the multiplex PCR reads anew with MiXCR; each CDR3 protein has one entry. Of hundreds of thousands of distinct CDR3 sequences listed, around 15% are singletons. Germline-derived CDR1 and CDR2 are KGHDR and SFDVKD. V was pared by 7 bases and J by 2 bases, with 10 bases between. The CDR3 consists of 13 residues. Patients affected by ophthalmopathy presented a Clinical Activity Score of at least 3, a NOSPECS grade of at least 4, and disease duration below 3 months.

V usage is TRBV24-1 and J usage is TRBJ2-5, with D hard to call. The clonotype originates from a middle-aged woman with Graves' ophthalmopathy. The source material was blood. This CDR3 is CATSLSLQETQYF. The CDR3 bases are TGTGCCACCAGCCTATCGCTACAAGAGACCCAGTACTTC.